Each of the 19 T cell receptor beta chains below was sequenced from the same sample in a study of siplizumab effects on memory and regulatory T cells. The protocol was immunoSEQ multiplex PCR, while the TCRdb copy is restricted to in-frame clones and leaves out a portion. This sample has tens of thousands of clones, with about 98% found just once. Sequencing was carried out using naive CD8+ T cells sorted from blood. These receptors were collected from a human donor in good health.

The V gene is TRBV19, the J gene TRBJ2-7, with 7 nucleotides matching TRBD2. Germline CDR1 reads LNHDA; CDR2 reads SQIVND (reference sequence). This CDR3 is built from 14 residues. The V gene end was trimmed by 5 bases and the J gene end by 5 bases; junction bases not matched to a gene: 9. This chain's CDR3 is CASSALGGSDEQYF. The CDR3 coding sequence is TGTGCCAGTAGTGCACTCGGCGGGAGCGACGAGCAGTACTTC.

The V call is TRBV7-6, the J call TRBJ2-1; D is perhaps TRBD1 (6 bases). V lost 2 bases to trimming and J lost 2 bases, with 10 bases between them. This CDR3 has 15 residues. Germline loops: CDR1 SGHVS, CDR2 FNYEAQ. In nucleotides, the CDR3 is TGTGCCAGCAGCTTATCAGGGGACGCCTACAATGAGCAGTTCTTC. Amino acid sequence: CASSLSGDAYNEQFF.

The V gene is TRBV6-5, the J gene TRBJ2-1, with TRBD2 matching over 8 bases. The CDR3 length is 14 residues. Germline V gives CDR1 MNHEY, CDR2 SVGAGI. The ends lost 1 base at V and 7 bases at J; junction bases unmatched: 3. The CDR3 sequence: CASSYFPGGNEQFF. CDR3 in DNA: TGTGCCAGCAGTTACTTCCCGGGGGGGAATGAGCAGTTCTTC.

This clone appeared once. The V call is TRBV4-1, the J call TRBJ2-7; 9 bases map to TRBD1. The length of the CDR3 is 16 residues. Trimming cost V 2 bases and J 1 base; bases outside gene matches: 6. Germline-derived CDR1 and CDR2 are MGHRA and YSYEKL. The CDR3 sequence: CASSQPWTGASYEQYF. In nucleotides, the CDR3 is TGCGCCAGCAGCCAACCTTGGACAGGGGCATCCTACGAGCAGTACTTC.

CDR3 amino acids: CASSLTRTSGRDEQFF. Here the CDR3 DNA reads TGTGCCAGCAGCTTAACTCGGACTAGCGGGAGGGATGAGCAGTTCTTC. V gene TRBV11-2 combines with J gene TRBJ2-1; 15 nucleotides agree with TRBD2. Germline V gives CDR1 SGHAT, CDR2 FQNNGV. CDR3 length: 16 amino acids. J lost 8 bases, V lost 2 bases, and 4 bases had no gene match.

This chain links TRBV29-1 with TRBJ1-1; the match to TRBD1 covers 9 bases. The J segment lost 5 bases and the V segment lost 7 bases, leaving 8 bases of the junction unmatched. Germline CDR1 SQVTM, CDR2 ANQGSEA. CDR3 length: 13 amino acids. The CDR3 is CSALGQGGTEAFF. CDR3 DNA sequence: TGCAGCGCCCTGGGACAGGGAGGTACTGAAGCTTTCTTT.

The chain uses TRBV7-4 and TRBJ2-7; D remains unclear. Trimming removed 1 base at V and 9 bases at J, with 7 bases between. CDR3 length: 11 residues. Germline V gene lookup returns CDR1 SGHVT and CDR2 SQSDAQ. The CDR3 DNA sequence: TGTGCCAGCAGCTTAGTGTTCCTGCAGTACTTC. Translated: CASSLVFLQYF.

The V and J genes are TRBV11-3 and TRBJ1-2, with D possibly being TRBD1 (6 bases). Germline V CDR1 and CDR2: SGHNT, YENEEA. There are 17 residues in the CDR3. V dropped 5 bases and J dropped 5 bases, with 24 bases sitting between them. CDR3 in amino acids: CASSVPGGNRDRYGYTF. The CDR3, as DNA: TGTGCCAGCAGCGTCCCGGGGGGCAACAGGGACCGTTATGGCTACACCTTC.

This clone was observed a single time. The chain links TRBV9 to TRBJ2-2; 12 bases are shared with TRBD2. This CDR3 comprises 16 residues. Per germline, CDR1 SGDLS and CDR2 YYNGEE. Trimming cost V 4 bases and J 5 bases; bases outside gene matches: 6. The CDR3 loop reads CASSSSGRARTGELFF. Here the CDR3 DNA reads TGTGCCAGCAGCTCTAGCGGGAGGGCCCGAACCGGGGAGCTGTTTTTT.

The CDR3 protein is CASGTVSDTQYF. The CDR3, as DNA: TGTGCCAGCGGGACAGTCTCAGATACGCAGTATTTT. V usage is TRBV6-5 and J usage is TRBJ2-3; 7 nucleotides agree with TRBD1. CDR3 length: 12 residues. Germline loops: CDR1 MNHEY, CDR2 SVGAGI. V shed 8 bases and J 4 bases; nucleotides not matched to a gene: 3.

This chain uses TRBV4-1 with TRBJ2-7; D remains ambiguous. The CDR3 extends over 15 amino acids. The germline V gene has CDR1 MGHRA and CDR2 YSYEKL. The V end was cut by 0 bases, the J end by 2 bases, with 11 bases between. CDR3 nucleotides: TGCGCCAGCAGCCAAGATCGGCGGAACACCTACGAGCAGTACTTC. It yields the protein CASSQDRRNTYEQYF.

The chain links TRBV28 to TRBJ2-5; TRBD2 might be the D (6 bases). The end of the DNA fits TRBJ2-7 better, so the J call may be wrong. This CDR3 is built from 16 residues. The V gene's germline CDR1 is MDHEN and CDR2 SYDVKM. For the CDR3, the DNA is TGTGCCAGCAGTCTACCCCCCGGAGGGACGTCCTACGAGCAGTACTTC. Its protein product is CASSLPPGGTSYEQYF.

The J gene is TRBJ1-2, the V gene TRBV11-3; 7 bases agree with TRBD1. The V gene's germline CDR1 is SGHNT and CDR2 YENEEA. The CDR3 is 14 residues long. The V gene end was trimmed by 1 base and the J gene end by 7 bases; junction bases not matched to a gene: 6. The chain's CDR3 is CASSLAGGARGYTF. The CDR3 DNA is TGTGCCAGCAGCTTAGCAGGGGGGGCGCGTGGCTACACCTTC.

This rearrangement joins TRBV6-5 to TRBJ1-6; D gene uncertain. Per the germline V gene, CDR1 is MNHEY and CDR2 is SVGAGI. Trimming shortened V by 0 bases and J by 12 bases, and 15 bases separated the two germline ends. The CDR3 has 15 amino acids. The CDR3 bases are TGTGCCAGCAGTTACTCAGTAAGCGGCGGCGGACCCCTCCACTTT. This codes for CASSYSVSGGGPLHF.

The V and J genes are TRBV4-1 and TRBJ2-2; 7 bases map to TRBD2. Germline CDR1 and CDR2: MGHRA and YSYEKL. V was clipped by 0 bases and J by 3 bases; unmatched bases: 7. The CDR3 length is 17 residues. CDR3 nucleotides: TGCGCCAGCAGCCAAGATCCTGGGGACTATTACACCGGGGAGCTGTTTTTT. Its translation is CASSQDPGDYYTGELFF.

Here the CDR3 DNA reads TGCAGCGTCTATACGGTTTCGTACACCGGGGAGCTGTTTTTT. Protein sequence: CSVYTVSYTGELFF. The chain links TRBV29-1 to TRBJ2-2; D unclear. Germline assignment: CDR1 SQVTM and CDR2 ANQGSEA. This CDR3 is built from 14 residues. Trimming pared 6 bases from V and 3 bases from J, leaving 14 bases between.

This chain uses TRBV10-3 with TRBJ1-2, with a tentative D call TRBD1 (5 bases). Germline assignment: CDR1 ENHRY and CDR2 SYGVKD. The CDR3 runs 14 residues. Trimming stripped 0 bases from V and 4 bases from J, with 9 bases between. The CDR3 DNA reads TGTGCCATCAGTGAGTCGGGACGGACCTATGGCTACACCTTC. Its protein is CAISESGRTYGYTF.

This chain connects TRBV19 to TRBJ2-1, with D possibly TRBD1 on 6 matching bases. The V gene lost 5 bases and the J gene lost 3 bases, with 8 bases spanning the gap. There are 13 residues in the CDR3. From germline, CDR1 is LNHDA and CDR2 SQIVND (reference sequence). CDR3 nucleotide sequence: TGTGCCAGTAGTCTGGACAGCTACAATGAGCAGTTCTTC. Protein sequence: CASSLDSYNEQFF.

The chain couples TRBV9 to TRBJ1-5; perhaps TRBD1 as D (5 bases). In germline, CDR1 is SGDLS, CDR2 YYNGEE. This CDR3 spans 12 amino acids. V was trimmed by 3 bases and J by 6 bases, leaving 7 bases between them. CDR3 region: CASSGGGQPQHF. The CDR3 DNA reads as TGTGCCAGCAGCGGGGGGGGTCAGCCCCAGCATTTT.